This TCR beta chain is drawn from a study of CD8 T cell repertoires and HIV-1 epitope variants. Overall study: Epitopes were three Gag families plus Nef HW9 and YT9.

As to this clone: No antigen is known for it.

The CDR3 has 15 residues. The V segment lost 5 bases and the J segment 1 base; nucleotides outside the gene matches: 7. From germline, CDR1 is LNHDA and CDR2 SQIVND (reference sequence). Regarding the study as a whole: Six of nine antigen-specific clonotypes appeared cross-reactive to autologous or escape variants.

TCR beta CDR3 was sequenced at survey depth on immunoSEQ. The protocol was immunoSEQ multiplex PCR, while the TCRdb copy is restricted to in-frame clones and leaves out a portion. The sample has tens of thousands of clones; 70% to 75% are singletons. V and J are TRBV19 and TRBJ1-1; the match to TRBD1 covers 7 bases. Sequencing was done on a sample of uncultured baseline CD8+ T cells from peripheral blood mononuclear cells (PBMCs). The TCR sequence derives from a male donor with HIV. In DNA, the CDR3 is TGTGCCAGTAGTTCGACAGGGAATGGGAACACTGAAGCTTTCTTT. Protein: CASSSTGNGNTEAFF. Looking up the rest from reference TRBV19 and TRBJ1-1 gives the full variable domain: DGGITQSPKYLFRKEGQNVTLSCEQNLNHDAMYWYRQDPGQGLRLIYYSQIVNDFQKGDIAEGYSVSREKKESFPLTVTSAQKNPTAFYLCASSSTGNGNTEAFFGQGTRLTVV.